This section outlines one T cell receptor (beta chain) sequence together with its context. Its antigen is as yet unknown. Sequenced by immunoSEQ multiplex PCR; TCRdb stores in-frame clones only, minus some. Of roughly 20,000 clones in the sample, about 80% were seen once. The data derive from a study of tumor-infiltrating lymphocytes in localized non-small cell lung cancer. Broader study findings: Technical variation could not be separated from intratumor heterogeneity here. Only some patients had TCR sequencing, depending on available tissue. Higher tumor T cell infiltration than in uninvolved lung was supported by TCRbeta sequencing.

The V gene lost 5 bases and the J gene lost 3 bases, with 14 bases spanning the gap. The germline CDR1 and CDR2 sequences are MNHEY and SMNVEV (reference sequence). The CDR3 has 15 residues. The chain joins TRBV27 to TRBJ1-5; the D gene is possibly TRBD1 (5 bases). This clonotype was obtained from a human donor with non-small cell lung cancer. Source material: lung tumor tissue. The CDR3 spells CASSPWGRDNQPQHF. The DNA for the CDR3 is TGTGCCAGCAGTCCCTGGGGCAGGGACAATCAGCCCCAGCATTTT.